This entry concerns a single T cell receptor beta chain. Regarding treatment: oral pan-JAK inhibitor, 5-10 mg twice daily. The sample comes from a study of CD8+ T cells in alopecia areata. cDNA prepared by RNA extraction and subsequent reverse transcription served as the template for sequencing. The table came from immunoSEQ multiplex PCR; TCRdb's copy has only in-frame clones and leaves some out. The sample shows roughly 250,000 clones, 50% to 75% of them seen only once. The V gene's germline CDR1 is SNHLY and CDR2 FYNNEI. With 3 bases clipped from V and 4 bases from J, the junction kept 4 bases outside the gene matches. The CDR3 sequence is 14 residues long.

The gene calls are TRBV2 and TRBJ2-5; 8 nucleotides align to TRBD1. This TCR was recovered from a human donor with alopecia areata. The specimen comprised CD4+ T cells sorted from blood, sampled at week 52, from a patient treated with tofacitinib. CDR3 coding DNA: TGTGCCAGCAGTGACCAGGGGGCGATAGAGACCCAGTACTTC. Its protein is CASSDQGAIETQYF.